Here is one T cell receptor beta chain with its context. Blood specimens came from baseline, cycle 4 day 1, and cycle 7 day 1. This sample was included in a study of OX40 agonist ivuxolimab in advanced cancers. Profiled with immunoSEQ multiplex PCR; TCRdb holds only in-frame clones, not every one. The sample has about 100,000 clones, roughly 90% seen once. This CDR3 region has 14 residues. Trimming removed 0 bases at V and 0 bases at J, with 7 bases between. Germline CDR1 is SGHTS and CDR2 is YDEGEE. The sequenced sample was CD4+ or CD8+ T cells sorted from blood, obtained in a trial of the OX40 agonist ivuxolimab. The receptor was derived from an adult with an advanced solid tumor such as melanoma, head and neck, liver or kidney cancer. This chain uses TRBV5-8 with TRBJ2-7, with D hard to call. The CDR3 DNA is TGTGCCAGCAGCTTGGCGGTTCCCTCCTACGAGCAGTACTTC. It encodes CASSLAVPSYEQYF.